These 15 T cell receptor beta chains were sequenced from one sample in a study of blood T cell repertoires in COVID-19. Method: immunoSEQ multiplex PCR; TCRdb's copy keeps in-frame clones and lacks some. The sample has about 130,000 clones; around 85% are singletons. Specimen: peripheral blood. Receptors originate from a woman over 75 with COVID-19, enrolled during active disease.

CDR3 nucleotides: TGTGCCAGCAGCTTAGCGGGACACATGAACACTGAAGCTTTCTTT. Translation: CASSLAGHMNTEAFF. The gene calls are TRBV7-2 and TRBJ1-1, with D possibly being TRBD1 (6 bases). The CDR3 is 15 amino acids. The germline V gene encodes CDR1 SGHTA and CDR2 FQGNSA. Between the trimmed V and J ends, which lost 0 bases and 0 bases, there was a span of 8 bases.

V and J are TRBV6-5 and TRBJ2-7, with 7 bases identical to TRBD2. V shed 7 bases, J shed 1 base, and the junction held 7 bases outside the gene matches. The CDR3 has 14 amino acids. The germline V gene encodes CDR1 MNHEY and CDR2 SVGAGI. In DNA form, the CDR3 reads TGTGCCAGCATTGGGCGGGAGCGGTCCTACGAGCAGTACTTC. Translated, it gives CASIGRERSYEQYF.

The chain combines TRBV19 with TRBJ1-2, with unresolved D. The CDR3 extends over 15 amino acids. With 3 bases removed from V and 0 bases from J, the gap between germline ends came to 11 bases. CDR1 LNHDA and CDR2 SQIVND come from the germline V gene (reference sequence). The CDR3 sequence is CASSMRLTANYGYTF. The CDR3 DNA follows: TGTGCCAGTAGTATGAGATTAACAGCTAACTATGGCTACACCTTC.

V and J are TRBV6-2 or TRBV6-3 and TRBJ1-5; 7 bases align to TRBD1. Germline V gives CDR1 MNHEY, CDR2 SVGEGT. V shed 5 bases and J 3 bases; nucleotides not matched to a gene: 4. The CDR3 loop spans 14 amino acids. CDR3 sequence reads: CASSPGTVNQPQHF. CDR3 in DNA: TGTGCCAGCAGTCCCGGGACAGTCAATCAGCCCCAGCATTTT.

The gene calls are TRBV7-9 and TRBJ2-3, with 15 nucleotides matching TRBD2. The CDR3 has 17 amino acids. The trim removed 4 bases at V and 6 bases at J, leaving 8 bases unmatched. Looked up from germline, CDR1 is SEHNR and CDR2 is FQNEAQ (reference sequence). CDR3 protein: CASSSGLAGGPMDTQYF. The CDR3 DNA reads as TGTGCCAGCAGCTCCGGACTAGCGGGAGGGCCTATGGATACGCAGTATTTT.

This clone was picked up a small number of times. The gene calls are TRBV6-2 or TRBV6-3 and TRBJ2-5; 13 nucleotides agree with TRBD2. Per germline, CDR1 MNHEY and CDR2 SVGEGT. V gave up 4 bases and J gave up 9 bases; unmatched junction bases: 5. This CDR3 region has 14 residues. The CDR3 DNA reads TGTGCCAGCAGTTTCCGGACTAGCGGGAGTCCCCAGTACTTC. It encodes CASSFRTSGSPQYF.

Written as DNA, the CDR3 is TGTGCCAGCAGCGGGATTAGGGACAGGGCCTATGGCTACACCTTC. Residues: CASSGIRDRAYGYTF. The chain joins TRBV9 to TRBJ1-2, with 9 bases matching TRBD1. After removal of 3 bases from V and 4 bases from J, the junction contained 7 bases not matched to a gene. The CDR3 sequence is 15 residues long. Germline V gene data show CDR1 as SGDLS and CDR2 as YYNGEE.

J is TRBJ2-7 and V is TRBV15; 9 bases align to TRBD2. Germline CDR1 and CDR2: LNHNV and YYDKDF (reference sequence). The CDR3 consists of 15 residues. Trimming cost V 2 bases and J 3 bases; bases outside gene matches: 5. CDR3 coding DNA: TGTGCCACCAGCAGACGTAGCGGGAGAAGCTACGAGCAGTACTTC. Translation gives CATSRRSGRSYEQYF. The entire variable domain, with the rest obtained from reference TRBV15 and TRBJ2-7, is as follows: DAMVIQNPRYQVTQFGKPVTLSCSQTLNHNVMYWYQQKSSQAPKLLFHYYDKDFNNEADTPDNFQSRRPNTSFCFLDIRSPGLGDTAMYLCATSRRSGRSYEQYFGPGTRLTVT.

The gene calls are TRBV6-5 and TRBJ1-1, with a weak D call TRBD1 (5 bases). The CDR3 covers 14 residues. The germline gives CDR1 MNHEY, CDR2 SVGAGI. V dropped 6 bases and J dropped 2 bases, with 13 bases sitting between them. Here the CDR3 reads CASSAQGDNTEAFF. CDR3 nucleotide sequence: TGTGCCAGCAGCGCACAAGGGGATAACACTGAAGCTTTCTTT.

This sequence joins TRBV7-9 and TRBJ2-1; TRBD2 agrees at 10 bases. V lost 5 bases and J lost 7; bases outside the gene matches: 5. CDR3 length: 14 residues. Germline CDR1 reads SEHNR; CDR2 reads FQNEAQ (reference sequence). As DNA, the CDR3 is TGTGCCAGCAGCCCGGGACTAGCGAGTAATGAGCAGTTCTTC. Translation gives CASSPGLASNEQFF.

CDR3 sequence: CASSHTLAGGPYNEQFF. The CDR3, as DNA: TGCGCCAGCAGCCACACACTAGCGGGAGGACCCTACAATGAGCAGTTCTTC. The chain combines TRBV4-3 with TRBJ2-1, with 12 bases that match TRBD2. CDR3 size: 17 residues. Germline CDR1 LGHNA, CDR2 YSLEER. After removal of 3 bases from V and 2 bases from J, the junction contained 5 bases not matched to a gene.

This chain connects TRBV28 to TRBJ2-1, with 16 bases identical to TRBD2. From germline, CDR1 is MDHEN and CDR2 SYDVKM. This CDR3 is built from 21 residues. J gave up 7 bases and V 5 bases, and 20 bases lay outside the gene matches. For the CDR3, the DNA is TGTGCCAGCAGTCCCTTTCGAGGGTACCAAGGGACTAGCGGGAGGGAGAATGAGCAGTTCTTC. It specifies CASSPFRGYQGTSGRENEQFF.

This clone was seen a few times. This chain connects TRBV9 to TRBJ2-3; 10 bases agree with TRBD2. The CDR3 spans 16 residues. The junction had 6 bases not matched to a gene; V was cut back by 2 bases and J by 3 bases. Per the germline V gene, CDR1 is SGDLS and CDR2 is YYNGEE. CDR3 sequence: CASSVAAGGPTDTQYF. The CDR3 DNA sequence: TGTGCCAGCAGCGTCGCAGCGGGAGGGCCGACAGATACGCAGTATTTT.

The CDR3 DNA follows: TGTGCCAGCAGCCTAGTAGGGGGTTCGGCCAAAAACATTCAGTACTTC. Encoded protein: CASSLVGGSAKNIQYF. The J gene is TRBJ2-4, the V gene TRBV3-1 (or the pseudogene TRBV3-2); D perhaps matches TRBD1 (6 bases). The V and J ends lost 4 bases and 1 base respectively, with 14 bases between them. Germline assignment: CDR1 LGHDT and CDR2 YNNKEL (reference sequence). The CDR3 length is 16 residues.

Written as DNA, the CDR3 is TGCGCCAGCAGAGATACAGGGATCGGGGAGCAGTTCTTC. It is translated as CASRDTGIGEQFF. The V and J genes are TRBV5-1 and TRBJ2-1, with D tentatively TRBD1 (6 bases). Germline V CDR1 and CDR2: SGHRS, YFSETQ. Trimming removed 5 bases from V and 10 bases from J, with 16 bases in between. CDR3 length equals 13 residues. The full variable domain, with the rest looked up from reference TRBV5-1 and TRBJ2-1, is KAGVTQTPRYLIKTRGQQVTLSCSPISGHRSVSWYQQTPGQGLQFLFEYFSETQRNKGNFPGRFSGRQFSNSRSEMNVSTLELGDSALYLCASRDTGIGEQFFGPGTRLTVL.